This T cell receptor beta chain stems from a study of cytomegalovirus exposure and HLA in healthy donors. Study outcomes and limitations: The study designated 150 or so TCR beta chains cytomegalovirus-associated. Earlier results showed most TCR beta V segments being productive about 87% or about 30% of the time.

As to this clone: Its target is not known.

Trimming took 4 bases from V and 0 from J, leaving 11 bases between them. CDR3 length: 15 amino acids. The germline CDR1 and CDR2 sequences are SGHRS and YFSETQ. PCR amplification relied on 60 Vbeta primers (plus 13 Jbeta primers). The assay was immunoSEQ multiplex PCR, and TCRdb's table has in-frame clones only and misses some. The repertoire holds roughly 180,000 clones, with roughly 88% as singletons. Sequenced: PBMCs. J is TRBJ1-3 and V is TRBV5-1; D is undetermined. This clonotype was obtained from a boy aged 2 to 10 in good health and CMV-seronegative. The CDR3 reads CASSLDTDSGNTIYF. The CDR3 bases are TGCGCCAGCAGCCTTGACACCGACTCTGGAAACACCATATATTTT.